A selection of T cell receptor beta chains follows, all from one sample in a study of OX40 agonist ivuxolimab in advanced cancers. Profiling relied on immunoSEQ multiplex PCR, and the TCRdb table lists in-frame clones only, not all of them. This table holds 60,000 or so clones, 88% found once. The sample here was CD4+ or CD8+ T cells sorted from blood, taken in a trial of the OX40 agonist ivuxolimab. The receptors come from an adult with an advanced solid tumor such as melanoma, head and neck, liver or kidney cancer. CDR3s include the opening cysteine and the closing phenylalanine or tryptophan. The D gene is left open where the match is weak. Clone size is stated in some rows and not others, as once, few, many or a class when expanded.

>TRBD1|17|TRBV27|TRBJ2-2|NA
TGTGCCAGCAGTTTATACCCAGGGGGCATGAACACCGGGGAGCTGTTTTTT
CASSLYPGGMNTGELFF
>NA|15|TRBV5-1|TRBJ2-3|few
TGCGCCAGCAGCCCGGGACACCCGGGAGCAGATACGCAGTATTTT
CASSPGHPGADTQYF
>TRBD1|17|TRBV14|TRBJ1-3|NA
TGTGCCAGCAGCCAATCGGACAGGGTAAGCTCTGGAAACACCATATATTTT
CASSQSDRVSSGNTIYF
>TRBD2|15|TRBV6-1|TRBJ2-2|NA
TGTGCCAGCAGGATAGCGGGGGGGAACACCGGGGAGCTGTTTTTT
CASRIAGGNTGELFF
>NA|13|TRBV9|TRBJ2-1|NA
TGTGCCAGCAGCGTAGAGGGCTACAATGAGCAGTTCTTC
CASSVEGYNEQFF
>TRBD1|14|TRBV10-1|TRBJ1-5|few
TGCGCCACATCGCCGGGACAGTCGAATCAGCCCCAGCATTTT
CATSPGQSNQPQHF
>TRBD2|12|TRBV7-3|TRBJ2-5|few
TGTGCCAGCAGCGCGGGGGGAGAGACCCAGTACTTC
CASSAGGETQYF
>TRBD2|16|TRBV7-2|TRBJ2-2|NA
TGTGCCAGCAGCTTAACTAGCGGGAGTGGCACCGGGGAGCTGTTTTTT
CASSLTSGSGTGELFF
>NA|18|TRBV30|TRBJ1-5|NA
TGTGCCTGGAGTGCCGACAGGTCTCCAGGCGGTAGCAATCAGCCCCAGCATTTT
CAWSADRSPGGSNQPQHF
>TRBD1|15|TRBV27|TRBJ1-4|NA
TGTGCCAGCAGTCCCTGGGACAGGGTAGAGGAAAAACTGTTTTTT
CASSPWDRVEEKLFF
>NA|14|TRBV28|TRBJ1-2|NA
TGTGCCAGCAGTTCAGGGGCACCCAACTATGGCTACACCTTC
CASSSGAPNYGYTF
>NA|14|TRBV5-8|TRBJ2-3|NA
TGTGCCAGCAGCTTCTTGGGGAGGACAGATACGCAGTATTTT
CASSFLGRTDTQYF
>TRBD2|17|TRBV19|TRBJ2-7|NA
TGTGCCAGTAGTACCGATCTCCGAGCGGGAGCTAGGTACGAGCAGTACTTC
CASSTDLRAGARYEQYF
>TRBD2|17|TRBV5-6|TRBJ2-2|NA
TGTGCCAGCAGCCCCCAGGGTGGGACTAGCGACACCGGGGAGCTGTTTTTT
CASSPQGGTSDTGELFF
>NA|15|TRBV5-6|TRBJ2-2|NA
TGTGCCAGCAGCCCCCTCGGAACGAACACCGGGGAGCTGTTTTTT
CASSPLGTNTGELFF
>TRBD1|13|TRBV14|TRBJ1-2|NA
TGTGCCAGCAGCCAAAGTTGGACAGGGGGCTGGACCTTC
CASSQSWTGGWTF
>NA|14|TRBV6-6|TRBJ1-3|NA
TGTGCCAGCAGCGAAGGGAGGTCTGGAAACACCATATATTTT
CASSEGRSGNTIYF
>TRBD2|14|TRBV5-1|TRBJ2-7|NA
TGCGCCAGCAGCTTGGCCGGGGCGGGGGACGAGCAGTACTTC
CASSLAGAGDEQYF
>TRBD1|15|TRBV28|TRBJ1-2|NA
TGTGCCAGCAGTTTGAGGACAGGGGGACTCGGTGGCTACACCTTC
CASSLRTGGLGGYTF
>NA|14|TRBV5-1|TRBJ1-6|NA
TGCGCCAGCAGCTTAGGGGACTATAATTCACCCCTCCACTTT
CASSLGDYNSPLHF
>NA|13|TRBV6-5|TRBJ2-7|once
TGTGCCAGCAGTTACGAACGGGTTTACGAGCAGTACTTC
CASSYERVYEQYF
>TRBD1|15|TRBV28|TRBJ2-7|NA
TGTGCCAGCAGTTTCTTGGGACAGGGGGTTTACGAGCAGTACTTC
CASSFLGQGVYEQYF
>TRBD1|16|TRBV28|TRBJ2-7|NA
TGTGCCAGCAGTTTGAGTTCTACGGACAGGAAGAATGAGCAGTACTTC
CASSLSSTDRKNEQYF
>NA|14|TRBV19|TRBJ2-2|NA
TGTGCCAGTGTTCCAGGGTCGAACACCGGGGAGCTGTTTTTT
CASVPGSNTGELFF
>NA|13|TRBV30|TRBJ2-1|NA
TGTGCCTGGAGTGTGAACTTCTACAATGAGCAGTTCTTC
CAWSVNFYNEQFF
>NA|14|TRBV19|TRBJ1-2|NA
TGTGCCAGTAGTATAGAGGCAGGAACCTATGGCTACACCTTC
CASSIEAGTYGYTF
>NA|15|TRBV6-6|TRBJ1-1|NA
TGTGCCAGCAGTTACTCGATCGAATTGAACACTGAAGCTTTCTTT
CASSYSIELNTEAFF
>TRBD2|17|TRBV5-1|TRBJ2-5|NA
TGCGCCAGCAGTTTGATGGGACTAGCGGGAGGAGGGGAGACCCAGTACTTC
CASSLMGLAGGGETQYF
>TRBD1|14|TRBV28|TRBJ1-4|NA
TGTGCCAGCAGTTTCCAGGGGGTCTGGGAAAAACTGTTTTTT
CASSFQGVWEKLFF
>TRBD1|14|TRBV4-3|TRBJ1-1|NA
TGCGCCAGCAGCCTCCAGGGGGCTCTTACTGAAGCTTTCTTT
CASSLQGALTEAFF
>TRBD2|12|TRBV19|TRBJ2-4|NA
TGTGCCAGTAGTACCCCGGGACTAGTCTCGCACTTC
CASSTPGLVSHF
>NA|15|TRBV19|TRBJ1-3|NA
TGTGCCAGTAGTACGCCTCGGACAACTGGAAACACCATATATTTT
CASSTPRTTGNTIYF
>NA|11|TRBV30|TRBJ2-1|NA
TGTGCCTGGAGTGCTGACAATGAGCAGTTCTTC
CAWSADNEQFF
>TRBD1|14|TRBV10-1|TRBJ1-1|once
TGCGCCAGCAGGCGGGACAGGGTCGACACTGAAGCTTTCTTT
CASRRDRVDTEAFF
>NA|15|TRBV18|TRBJ2-4|NA
TGTGCCAGCTCACCACGGACAGCCCAGCAAAACATTCAGTACTTC
CASSPRTAQQNIQYF
>TRBD1|16|TRBV6-5|TRBJ2-1|NA
TGTGCCAGCAGTTACTCCGTGACAGGGGTTGTCTATGAGCAGTTCTTC
CASSYSVTGVVYEQFF
>NA|13|TRBV5-5|TRBJ1-3|NA
TGTGCCAGCAGCGCCATAGCAGGAAACACCATATATTTT
CASSAIAGNTIYF
>NA|13|TRBV30|TRBJ1-6|once
TGTGCCTGGCGGACACTAGATAATTCACCCCTCCACTTT
CAWRTLDNSPLHF
>TRBD1|14|TRBV15|TRBJ1-2|NA
TGTGCCACCAGCAGGGGACAGTCCGACTATGGCTACACCTTC
CATSRGQSDYGYTF
>TRBD2|15|TRBV11-3|TRBJ2-7|NA
TGTGCCAGCAGCTTAGCGGCGGGAGCGACCTACGAGCAGTACTTC
CASSLAAGATYEQYF
>TRBD2|14|TRBV6-5|TRBJ2-7|NA
TGTGCCAGCAGTTACGCGGGAGGGGCCTACGAGCAGTACTTC
CASSYAGGAYEQYF
>TRBD2|13|TRBV5-5|TRBJ2-5|NA
TGTGCCAGCAGGACTAGCGGGGCCGAGACCCAGTACTTC
CASRTSGAETQYF
>TRBD1|14|TRBV7-2|TRBJ2-5|NA
TGTGCCAGCAGCTCGGACAGGGGGCTGGAGACCCAGTACTTC
CASSSDRGLETQYF
>TRBD1|16|TRBV2|TRBJ2-2|once
TGTGCCAGCAGGGCCTACAGGGGGCGGGACACCGGGGAGCTGTTTTTT
CASRAYRGRDTGELFF
>TRBD1|15|TRBV5-1|TRBJ2-7|once
TGCGCCAGCAGAACCGGACAGGGGGGCTTCGGCGAGCAGTACTTC
CASRTGQGGFGEQYF
>TRBD1|17|TRBV5-6|TRBJ1-1|NA
TGTGCCAGCAGCTCGCTTGAGGGGGCGACGCGATTAACTGAAGCTTTCTTT
CASSSLEGATRLTEAFF
>NA|13|TRBV7-9|TRBJ1-4|NA
TGTGCCAGCAGCCCGAGGGAAATAGAAAAACTGTTTTTT
CASSPREIEKLFF
>NA|15|TRBV18|TRBJ1-6|NA
TGTGCCAGCTCACTATCCGGAATCGGCAATTCACCCCTCCACTTT
CASSLSGIGNSPLHF
>NA|17|TRBV27|TRBJ2-3|NA
TGTGCCAGCAGTTTTTTGATAGCGGCCACTAGCACAGATACGCAGTATTTT
CASSFLIAATSTDTQYF
>NA|13|TRBV5-1|TRBJ2-7|NA
TGCGCCAGCAGCGGGGATGTCTCCTACGAGCAGTACTTC
CASSGDVSYEQYF
>TRBD1|17|TRBV9|TRBJ1-1|NA
TGTGCCAGCAGCGTAGGAACCGGGACAGGGACTTTCACTGAAGCTTTCTTT
CASSVGTGTGTFTEAFF